Only one count was recorded for the clone carrying this TCR beta chain. Its antigen is not identified. From germline, CDR1 is MDHEN and CDR2 SYDVKM. With 5 bases clipped from V and 8 bases from J, the junction kept 14 bases outside the gene matches. The CDR3 runs 15 residues. The data originate from a study of cytomegalovirus exposure and HLA in healthy donors. Primers: 60 Vbeta forward and 13 Jbeta reverse. Clones were sequenced by immunoSEQ multiplex PCR, and TCRdb holds only the in-frame ones, with some missing. Of under 300,000 clones listed, over 90% are singletons. While unrecorded immune exposures were likely, the donors were nominally healthy when sampled. Findings and caveats of the study: 150 or so TCR beta chains were listed as cytomegalovirus-associated. DRB1 had the most TCR associations and HLA-C the fewest, a later analysis found, with rates varying by HLA locus.

The sample was PBMCs. The chain couples TRBV28 to TRBJ1-2, with 7 bases fitting TRBD1. This receptor was identified in a girl aged 2 to 10 in good health and CMV-seronegative. For the CDR3, the DNA is TGTGCCAGCAGTCGCCTCGAACAGGGGTGGGGAGGCTACACCTTC. Translating it yields CASSRLEQGWGGYTF.